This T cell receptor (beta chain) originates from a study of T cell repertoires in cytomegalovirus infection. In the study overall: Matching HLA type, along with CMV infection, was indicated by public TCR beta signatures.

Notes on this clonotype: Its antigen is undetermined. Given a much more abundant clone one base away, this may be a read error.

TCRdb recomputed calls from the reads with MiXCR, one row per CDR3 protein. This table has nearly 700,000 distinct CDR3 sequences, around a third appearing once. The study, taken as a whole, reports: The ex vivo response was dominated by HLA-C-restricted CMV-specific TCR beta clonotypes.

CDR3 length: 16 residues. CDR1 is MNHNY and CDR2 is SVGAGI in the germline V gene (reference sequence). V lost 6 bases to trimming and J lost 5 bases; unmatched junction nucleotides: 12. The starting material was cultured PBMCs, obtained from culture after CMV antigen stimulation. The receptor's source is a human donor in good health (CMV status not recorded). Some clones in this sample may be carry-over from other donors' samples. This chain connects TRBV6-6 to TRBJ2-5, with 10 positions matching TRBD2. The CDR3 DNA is TGTGCCAGCAGGAACCTTCTAGCGGGAGTTCATGAGACCCAGTACTTC. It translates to CASRNLLAGVHETQYF.